Below, 16 T cell receptor beta chains from the same sample are listed, as sequenced in a study of blood T cell repertoires in COVID-19. TCRdb keeps only in-frame clones here, not all; method: immunoSEQ multiplex PCR. The table has about 150,000 clones, 70% to 90% seen once. The sample consisted of peripheral blood. These receptors originate from a woman in her fifties or sixties with COVID-19, enrolled during active disease.

The rearrangement joins TRBV11-2 to TRBJ2-7, with TRBD1 matching 7 bases. V lost 5 bases and J lost 3; bases outside the gene matches: 22. The length of the CDR3 is 19 residues. Germline CDR1 reads SGHAT; CDR2 reads FQNNGV. CDR3 sequence: CASSPRDSQTLEPHYEQYF. The CDR3 nucleotides read TGTGCCAGCAGCCCTAGGGACAGTCAGACCCTAGAGCCCCACTACGAGCAGTACTTC.

This clone was observed a handful of times. This chain links TRBV7-8 with TRBJ2-1; 11 bases fit TRBD2. The CDR3 contains 16 residues. Per the germline V gene, CDR1 is SGHVS and CDR2 is FQNEAQ. J was trimmed by 9 bases and V by 6 bases; bases with no gene match: 13. In DNA form, the CDR3 reads TGTGCCAGCAGTTCTTCCGGGACTAGCGGTCGGGGTGAGCAGTTCTTC. This sequence encodes CASSSSGTSGRGEQFF.

V and J are TRBV15 and TRBJ1-5; D call uncertain. This CDR3 region has 15 residues. V gave up 1 base and J gave up 0 bases, with 7 bases separating them. The germline gives CDR1 LNHNV, CDR2 YYDKDF (reference sequence). The CDR3 sequence is CATSRGEYSNQPQHF. The CDR3 DNA reads as TGTGCCACCAGCAGAGGGGAGTATAGCAATCAGCCCCAGCATTTT.

The chain links TRBV19 to TRBJ2-2; tentatively, D is TRBD1 (7 bases). The CDR3 spans 17 residues. V lost 1 base to trimming and J lost 5 bases, with 17 bases between them. Germline CDR1 LNHDA, CDR2 SQIVND (reference sequence). The CDR3 protein is CASSIGGGGVGTGELFF. The CDR3, as DNA: TGTGCCAGTAGTATAGGTGGAGGGGGCGTTGGAACCGGGGAGCTGTTTTTT.

This chain links TRBV19 with TRBJ2-1; 7 nucleotides line up with TRBD1. The germline V gene has CDR1 LNHDA and CDR2 SQIVND (reference sequence). CDR3 length: 14 amino acids. Unmatched junction bases numbered 7, after V lost 3 bases and J lost 8 bases. This chain's CDR3 is CASSMQRGRDEQFF. Here the CDR3 DNA reads TGTGCCAGTAGTATGCAAAGGGGGCGGGATGAGCAGTTCTTC.

The rearrangement joins TRBV9 to TRBJ2-1; D gene unclear. CDR1 is SGDLS and CDR2 is YYNGEE in the germline V gene. The CDR3 consists of 13 residues. The ends were cut back, 4 bases at V and 5 bases at J, with 10 bases in the middle. CDR3 DNA: TGTGCCAGCAGCCTCCAGAATGACAATGAGCAGTTCTTC. Translated: CASSLQNDNEQFF.

Note on this clone: At one of its ends the junction is not consistent with the germline gene, which may arise from a read error. V is TRBV7-9 and J is TRBJ2-3; 9 bases are shared with TRBD2. Germline-derived CDR1 and CDR2 are SEHNR and FQNEAQ (reference sequence). The CDR3 covers 16 residues. CDR3 bases: TGTGCCAGCAGCCCTAGACTAGCGGCTTCCACAGATACTCAGTATTTT. Protein sequence: CASSPRLAASTDTQYF.

The rearrangement joins TRBV15 to TRBJ2-1; TRBD2 matches 11 bases. Unmatched junction bases numbered 14, after V lost 5 bases and J lost 8 bases. Germline V gene sequence: CDR1 LNHNV, CDR2 YYDKDF (reference sequence). CDR3 length: 17 residues. CDR3 amino acids: CATSGQTSGGPIYEQFF. The CDR3 region has the DNA TGTGCCACCAGCGGACAAACTAGCGGGGGTCCCATTTATGAGCAGTTCTTC.

The rearrangement joins TRBV3-1 (or the pseudogene TRBV3-2) to TRBJ2-2; 9 positions agree with TRBD1. The germline CDR1 and CDR2 sequences are LGHDT and YNNKEL (reference sequence). The CDR3 loop spans 21 amino acids. The trim removed 1 base at V and 4 bases at J, leaving 19 bases unmatched. The CDR3 nucleotides are TGTGCCAGCAGCCAAGCCGCCCCCGGGGCGTCACAGGGGGCGAGCACCGGGGAGCTGTTTTTT. It yields the protein CASSQAAPGASQGASTGELFF.

This chain links TRBV3-1 (or the pseudogene TRBV3-2) with TRBJ2-1; 11 nucleotides line up with TRBD2. V lost 4 bases and J lost 5; bases outside the gene matches: 7. The germline gives CDR1 LGHDT, CDR2 YNNKEL (reference sequence). The CDR3 contains 16 residues. The CDR3 is CASSLNLAGGNNEQFF. DNA for the CDR3: TGTGCCAGCAGCCTTAATCTAGCGGGGGGCAACAATGAGCAGTTCTTC.

V is TRBV28 and J is TRBJ2-4; TRBD1 matches 9 bases. V trimming: 7 bases; J trimming: 7 bases; junction bases outside the gene matches: 8. The CDR3 spans 14 residues. Per the germline V gene, CDR1 is MDHEN and CDR2 is SYDVKM. DNA for the CDR3: TGTGCCAGCACCTTGGGGACAGGGCCGAACATTCAGTACTTC. Protein: CASTLGTGPNIQYF.

This clone appeared a few times. The J gene is TRBJ2-1, the V gene TRBV6-5; D may be TRBD1 (5 bases). Germline CDR1 is MNHEY and CDR2 is SVGAGI. The V and J ends lost 6 bases and 6 bases respectively, with 15 bases between them. The CDR3 has 14 residues. CDR3 DNA sequence: TGTGCCAGCAGAAAAAGATCAGGGCGCAATGAGCAGTTCTTC. Amino acids: CASRKRSGRNEQFF.

The chain employs TRBV19 and TRBJ1-2, with 9 bases identical to TRBD1. The J segment lost 0 bases and the V segment lost 2 bases, leaving 13 bases of the junction unmatched. The germline V gene encodes CDR1 LNHDA and CDR2 SQIVND (reference sequence). This CDR3 region has 19 residues. CDR3 loop: CASSIRQGVVERTNYGYTF. CDR3 DNA: TGTGCCAGTAGTATACGACAGGGGGTCGTAGAAAGGACTAACTATGGCTACACCTTC.

V usage is TRBV13 and J usage is TRBJ1-2, with D hard to call. Trimming removed 0 bases at V and 0 bases at J, with 8 bases between. The CDR3 length is 15 residues. Germline V gene data show CDR1 as PRHDT and CDR2 as FYEKMQ (reference sequence). DNA of the CDR3: TGTGCCAGCAGCTTAGGCCCGAGAGCTAACTATGGCTACACCTTC. It yields the protein CASSLGPRANYGYTF.

The genes are TRBV2 and TRBJ2-7, with 8 bases aligning to TRBD1. V lost 3 bases, J lost 6 bases, and 10 bases stayed unmatched. Germline V gives CDR1 SNHLY, CDR2 FYNNEI. The CDR3 has 15 residues. CDR3 DNA sequence: TGTGCCAGCAGTGACCCAACCTTTACAGGGGGCGAGCAGTACTTC. This encodes CASSDPTFTGGEQYF.

This sequence joins TRBV6-4 and TRBJ2-4, with D unresolved. V was clipped by 5 bases and J by 8 bases, with 16 bases between them. The germline gives CDR1 MRHNA, CDR2 SNTAGT. CDR3 length: 14 residues. CDR3 bases: TGTGCCAGCAGTTACCCCCTCTCGGGTCACATTCAGTACTTC. Amino acid sequence: CASSYPLSGHIQYF.